This TCR beta chain was sequenced during a study of identical twins (dated by TCRdb to the mid-2010s). In terms of the full investigation: TCR alpha and beta repertoires from monozygotic twins, unrelated adults of various ages and cord blood were deep-sequenced to test whether fetal clonotypes persist. To rule out contamination, replicate twin experiments were performed at different times with different library preparation protocols. Overall results and qualifications from the work: The excess sharing between twins in beta out-of-frame sequences was weaker because fewer shared sequences reduced the signal-to-noise ratio. Because the same donors could not be followed over many years, conclusions were based on cross-sectional statistical analysis. Invariant T cells such as MAIT and iNKT could partly confound zero-insertion analyses, although diverse VJ usage argued against such confounding for most clonotypes. In monozygotic twins, recombination models systematically underestimated out-of-frame TCR alpha sharing, but the models matched the sharing seen between unrelated individuals. Compared with coincidental sharing between unrelated individuals, out-of-frame TCR alpha sequences shared between twins showed an excess of sequences with low generation probability. Fewer insertions were carried by abundant cord blood beta clonotypes; a weaker similar trend was observed in young adult naive repertoires, while no such trend was observed in memory repertoires.

V lost 1 base and J lost 4 bases; the stretch between them is 13 bases long. The CDR3 holds 16 amino acids from the cysteine to the phenylalanine. The DNA shown is the 48-base CDR3, in frame from base 1. Every donor was a healthy Caucasian. The twin cohort consisted of three pairs of female monozygotic twins, all aged roughly 18 to 30 years. RNA for TCR libraries was isolated from peripheral blood mononuclear cells. As regards this clonotype: Its antigen specificity is not known. No much larger clonotype is one base removed from it; base qualities were not supplied.

Libraries were prepared through 5' RACE. Instrument on record: Illumina HiSeq 2000. A universal primer binding site was introduced by template switching, and a unique molecular identifier was present in the final cDNA, enabling accurate counting of TCR cDNA molecules. Specific primers in the conserved constant-segment region were used to synthesize first-strand cDNA for the TCR alpha and beta chains. To control for contamination, every cDNA library carried two barcodes: a SMART-Mk sample barcode plus Illumina barcodes. TruSeq adapter sequences, together with Illumina sample barcodes, were added in two successive PCR steps. TCR alpha and beta cDNA libraries were sequenced on the Illumina HiSeq platform with custom primers. The authors' analysis ran thus. MiGEC processed the raw reads to extract unique molecular identifiers, while MiXCR was used to determine the CDR3 positions. For each individual, recombination models were inferred using an EM algorithm with the repgenHMM and IGoR tools. The tcR package in R was used for shared clonotype analysis, with sharing normalized by the product of cloneset sizes. To study raw recombination without the effects of thymic and clonal selection, out-of-frame nonproductive sequences were analyzed. TCRdb reworked the public reads: Q25 trimming with fastp, MiXCR clone assembly, productive beta chains retained. Duplicate CDR3 protein sequences are folded into a single record with the most common DNA and genes. None of the V and J calls come from the authors' own analysis; TCRdb made them. The sample table holds some 730,000 distinct CDR3 sequences, of which 18% were seen once. Together, the top ten hold around 12% of the sample.

These records were also assigned to another study, of T cells expressing NK-cell markers. Per that second paper: In sorted CD3+CD56+NKG2C+, CD3+CD56+NKG2C- and CD3+CD56-NKG2C+ T-cell subsets from several donors, TCR beta-chain repertoires were profiled. Of the eight sequenced donors, seven were found to be HCMV-seropositive and one was found to be HCMV-seronegative. To restrict sorting to alphabetaTCR-expressing T cells, an anti-gammadeltaTCR antibody was added in several experiments. In over 5 donors, the dominant CD3+CD56+NKG2C+ clonotypes were among the top 10 CD8+ clonotypes and accounted for about 1.0-7.5% of CD8+ T cells. Those dominant clonotypes were again the most abundant among CD3+CD56-NKG2C+ cells in a handful of donors, at roughly 28.3-65%. Whether the expanded NKG2C-expressing T cell clones were specific for HCMV antigens was left unclear. Randomly selected healthy volunteers, three men and five women, were used as the eight sequenced donors. HCMV-specific IgG was detected in serum with a commercial ELISA kit to determine HCMV serostatus. For five to seven donors, bulk peripheral blood T-cell repertoires were also sequenced from unsorted PBMC. MIGEC was used to demultiplex reads and group the reads by UMI, and MiTCR was used to assemble and quantify clonotypes. To exclude erroneous sequences, any TCR cDNA sequence not supported by at least two reads was discarded. The tcR package was used for downstream repertoire analysis, and clonotypes were matched across fractions by CDR3 nucleotide sequence plus V segment. Antigen specificity was annotated against VDJdb with VDJmatch, allowing one amino acid substitution in CDR3.

The chain uses TRBV12-3 or TRBV12-4 and TRBJ1-4; no D gene is confidently identified. This receptor was taken from a woman aged 18-35 years in good health. Input material: PBMCs. The CDR3 region: CASSLGTPSVNEKLFF. The sequenced DNA: TGTGCCAGCAGTTTAGGGACTCCATCCGTTAATGAAAAACTGTTTTTT.